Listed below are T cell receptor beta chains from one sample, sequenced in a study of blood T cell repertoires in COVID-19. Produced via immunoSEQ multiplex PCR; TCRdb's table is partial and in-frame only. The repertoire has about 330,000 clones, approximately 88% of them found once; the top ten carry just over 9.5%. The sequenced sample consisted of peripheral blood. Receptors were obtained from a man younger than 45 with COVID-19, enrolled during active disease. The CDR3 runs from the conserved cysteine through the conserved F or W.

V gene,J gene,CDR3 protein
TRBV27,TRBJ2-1,CASSWASGRGSYNEQFF
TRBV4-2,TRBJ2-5,CASSQGGSGSTQETQYF
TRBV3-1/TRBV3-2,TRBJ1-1,CASRERPGQGGVNTEAFF
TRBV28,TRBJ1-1,CASSDRTGWTEAFF
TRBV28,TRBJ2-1,CASRQGYSYNEQFF
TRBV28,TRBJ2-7,CASSSTGDYEQYF
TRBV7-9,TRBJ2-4,CASSLKPGAQPSKKNIQYF
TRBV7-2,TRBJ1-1,CASSFEGQGARTEAFF
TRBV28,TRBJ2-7,CASSLPGHGYEQYF
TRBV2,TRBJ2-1,CASSDPIDRTSYNEQFF
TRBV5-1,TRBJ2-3,CASSLRGQKGTDTQYF
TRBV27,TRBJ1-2,CASRNRGGGYTF
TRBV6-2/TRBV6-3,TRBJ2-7,CASSYVQASTYEQYF
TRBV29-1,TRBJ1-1,CSGEELLANTEAFF
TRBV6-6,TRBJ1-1,CASSGGSSRATEAFF
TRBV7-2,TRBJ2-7,CASSPTRRWEQYF
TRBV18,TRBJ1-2,CASSSTDRANSNYGYTF
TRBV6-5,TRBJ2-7,CASSKRQLPYEQYF
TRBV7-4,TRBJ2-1,CASSARDILFSYNEQFF
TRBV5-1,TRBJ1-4,CASSPGQGSEKLFF
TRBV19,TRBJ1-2,CASSNSVGQALREGYTF
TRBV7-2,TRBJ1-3,CASSARTGRGNTIYF
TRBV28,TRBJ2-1,CASSTGDEQFF
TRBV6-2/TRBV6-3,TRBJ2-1,CASSYSRHTYNEQFF
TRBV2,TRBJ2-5,CASSEAGTGQETQYF
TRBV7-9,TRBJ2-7,CASSGWTGGDEQYF
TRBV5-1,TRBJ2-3,CASSLQGPGTDTQYF
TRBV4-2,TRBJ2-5,CASSQDLAGEETQYF
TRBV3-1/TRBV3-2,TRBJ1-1,CASTRTGSTEAFF
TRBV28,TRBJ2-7,CASSSSGTAPYEQYF
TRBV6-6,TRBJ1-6,CASSQRFGHQAVSPLHF
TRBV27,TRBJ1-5,CASSLSAGGNQPQHF
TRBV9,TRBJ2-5,CASSLGLHQETQYF
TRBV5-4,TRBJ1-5,CASSHDRGQPQHF
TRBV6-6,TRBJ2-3,CASQRGSRTDTQYF
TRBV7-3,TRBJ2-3,CASSLGPTSGSTGTDTQYF
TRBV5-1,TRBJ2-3,CASSLRSSGGADTQYF
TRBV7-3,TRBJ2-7,CASSLIGQGGYEQYF
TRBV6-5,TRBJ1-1,CASSYGAGGTEAFF
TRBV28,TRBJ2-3,CASSPDLLAGQDTQYF
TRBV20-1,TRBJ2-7,CSASGGQGFYEQYF
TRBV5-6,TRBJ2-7,CASSIPQGASYEQYF
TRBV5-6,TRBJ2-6,CASSSGVHSGANVLTF
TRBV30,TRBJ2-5,CAWNPTDPQETQYF
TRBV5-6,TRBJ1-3,CASSLGTGAGNTIYF
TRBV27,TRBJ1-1,CASSLWGQTEAFF
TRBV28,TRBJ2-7,CASSLNGRAYEQYF
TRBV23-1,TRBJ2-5,CASSRSSGRARGETQYF
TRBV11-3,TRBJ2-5,CASSLDFGVQETQYF
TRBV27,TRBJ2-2,CASSYLDRVNTGELFF
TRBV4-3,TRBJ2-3,CASSQSQWRDYTDTQYF
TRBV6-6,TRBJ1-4,CASSTIGQENEKLFF
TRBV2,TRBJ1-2,CASSEALRGSGYTF
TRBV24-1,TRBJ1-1,CATSKDRDSTEAFF
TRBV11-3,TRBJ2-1,CASSRGGGAGEQFF
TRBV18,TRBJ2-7,CASSPPTGQGKKWQYF
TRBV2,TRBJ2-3,CASSGRTGYRVDTQYF
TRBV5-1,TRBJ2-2,CASSLTGAGELFF
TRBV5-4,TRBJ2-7,CASSARGFPRYEQYF